This T cell receptor beta chain is from a study of immune evolution from preneoplasia to lung adenocarcinoma listed by TCRdb under 2021. Background on the whole study: HLA loss of heterozygosity was observed in approximately 7%, 15% and 30% of AIS, MIA and ADC lesions, respectively, and was not observed in any AAH lesions. The study profiled immune contexture across lung adenocarcinoma precursors and invasive adenocarcinoma using immune gene expression, TCR sequencing and multiplex immunofluorescence. Resected precursor lesions (AAH, AIS, MIA) and invasive adenocarcinomas were compared with paired morphologically normal lung tissue. The sample size was set by how many specimens were available, not by a prior power calculation. Whole exome sequencing and methylation data from the same cohort of nodules were integrated with the immune data. The overall cohort was made up of some 49 patients with pulmonary nodules who had surgical resection. TCR sequencing data came from 51 patients. The study reported that roughly 110 samples were used for TCR sequencing. Class I HLA alleles were inferred from exome data with POLYSOLVER, and allele-specific HLA loss was detected with LOHHLA.

Details on this clone: No cognate antigen has been identified for it. No base quality information exists; no much larger clone differs at one position.

The patients had resection in Japan or China between about 2014 and 2018. The histologic diagnosis of each case was independently confirmed on H&E slides by two lung cancer pathologists. Premalignant or tumor cells were enriched for nucleic acid extraction by macro-dissection performed after pathologic assessment. FFPE tissue was used for DNA isolation with the AllPrep DNA/RNA FFPE Kit. Findings and caveats that apply to the study as a whole: Findings were based on association rather than direct causation; larger cohorts with long-term follow-up and longitudinal biopsies were deemed needed. Compared with EGFR-mutant or double wild-type lesions, KRAS-mutant nodules had the highest T cell clonality. Clonality was highest in normal lung, while later-stage lesions appeared to have lower clonality but higher T cell density and diversity. Normal lung had the highest top T cell clone frequencies, which appeared to decline progressively from AAH through AIS, MIA and invasive adenocarcinoma. Because all patients were from Japan and China, applicability to Western populations was uncertain.

Using the immunoSEQ hsTCRbeta Kit, TCR beta CDR3 regions were sequenced from DNA. In the paper's pipeline: TCR sequencing data were analysed with the ImmunoSEQ Analyzer. T cell clonality was calculated on productive rearrangements as 1 minus Pielou's evenness. To measure T cell diversity, the inverse Simpson index was applied to productive templates. T cell density was defined as TCR beta template counts normalized to usable DNA, with usable DNA estimated by amplification and sequencing of housekeeping genes. Two-sided Kruskal-Wallis tests were used to compare TCR metrics across histologic stages. TCRdb stores this immuneACCESS table with in-frame sequences only. Part of the clones is absent; in the studies checked, under half of the shortfall reflects unresolved V genes, and no reason is known for the rest. The V and J calls and the clone size are those of that table, but D and trimming were determined from the DNA. This sample gives around 3,700 clones in total; roughly 87% of them show up just once. The ten top clones hold over 5.5% of the sample.

The germline V gene yields SGHAT for CDR1 and FQNNGV for CDR2. Reading from cysteine to phenylalanine, the CDR3 counts 13 amino acids. Of the read, only the CDR3 DNA is kept; its 39 bases are in frame from base 1. V and J lose 3 bases and 2 bases, and a span of 7 bases separates them. This receptor was obtained from an older person with invasive lung adenocarcinoma. What was sequenced was FFPE invasive lung adenocarcinoma tissue. The cell subset or site label corresponds to: frankly invasive lung adenocarcinoma (ADC). In this chain, TRBV11-2 is recombined with TRBJ1-2, with a weak D call of TRBD1 (5 bases match). The CDR3 protein is CASSLGQNYGYTF. The sequenced DNA is TGTGCCAGCAGCTTGGGGCAGAACTATGGCTACACCTTC. Full variable domain (CDR3 extended with the reference TRBV11-2 and TRBJ1-2 proteins): EAGVAQSPRYKIIEKRQSVAFWCNPISGHATLYWYQQILGQGPKLLIQFQNNGVVDDSQLPKDRFSAERLKGVDSTLKIQPAKLEDSAVYLCASSLGQNYGYTFGSGTRLTVV.